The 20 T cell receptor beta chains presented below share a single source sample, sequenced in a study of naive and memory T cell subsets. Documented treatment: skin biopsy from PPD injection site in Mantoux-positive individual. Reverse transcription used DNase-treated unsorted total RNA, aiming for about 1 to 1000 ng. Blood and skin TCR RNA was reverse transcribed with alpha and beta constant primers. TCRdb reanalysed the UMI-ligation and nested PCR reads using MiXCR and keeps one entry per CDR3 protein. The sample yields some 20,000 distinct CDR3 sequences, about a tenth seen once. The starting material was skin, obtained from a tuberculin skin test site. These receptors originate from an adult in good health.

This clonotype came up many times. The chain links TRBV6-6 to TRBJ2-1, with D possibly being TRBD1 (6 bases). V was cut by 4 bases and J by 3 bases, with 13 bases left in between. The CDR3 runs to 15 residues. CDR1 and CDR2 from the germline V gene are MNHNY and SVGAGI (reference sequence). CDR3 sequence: CASSLWTVRYNEQFF. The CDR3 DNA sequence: TGTGCCAGCAGTTTGTGGACAGTCCGCTACAATGAGCAGTTCTTC.

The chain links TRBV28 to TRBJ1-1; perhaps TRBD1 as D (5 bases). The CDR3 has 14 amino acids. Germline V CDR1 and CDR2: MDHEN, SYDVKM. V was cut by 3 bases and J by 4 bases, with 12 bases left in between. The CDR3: CASSLVGRGTEAFF. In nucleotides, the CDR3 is TGTGCCAGCAGTTTGGTGGGACGCGGCACTGAAGCTTTCTTT.

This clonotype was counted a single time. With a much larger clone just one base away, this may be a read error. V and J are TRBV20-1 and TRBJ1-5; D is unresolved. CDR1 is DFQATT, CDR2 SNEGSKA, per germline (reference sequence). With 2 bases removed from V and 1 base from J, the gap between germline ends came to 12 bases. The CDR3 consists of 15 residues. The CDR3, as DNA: TGCAGTGCTAGACCCCACTCCGGGAGCAATCAGCCCCAGCATTTT. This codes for CSARPHSGSNQPQHF.

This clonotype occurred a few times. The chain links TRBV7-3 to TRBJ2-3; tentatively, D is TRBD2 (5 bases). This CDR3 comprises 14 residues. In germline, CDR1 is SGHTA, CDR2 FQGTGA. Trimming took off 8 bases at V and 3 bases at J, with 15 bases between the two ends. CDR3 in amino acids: CASRQRLPTDTQYF. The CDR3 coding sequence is TGTGCCAGCCGCCAGCGACTACCGACAGATACGCAGTATTTT.

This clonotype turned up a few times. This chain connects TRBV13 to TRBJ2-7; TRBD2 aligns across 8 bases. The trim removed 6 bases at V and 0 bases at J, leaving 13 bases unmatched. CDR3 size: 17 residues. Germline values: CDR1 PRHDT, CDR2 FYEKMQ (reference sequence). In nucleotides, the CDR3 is TGTGCCAGCAGGGCGGGGGGTGCTAGCGGCACCTCCTACGAGCAGTACTTC. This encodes CASRAGGASGTSYEQYF.

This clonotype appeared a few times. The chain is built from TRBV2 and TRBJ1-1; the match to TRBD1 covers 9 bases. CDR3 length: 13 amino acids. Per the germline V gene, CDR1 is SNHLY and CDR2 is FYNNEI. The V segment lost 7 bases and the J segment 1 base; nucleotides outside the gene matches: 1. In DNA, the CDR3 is TGTGCCAGCAAGGGACAGGGGAACACTGAAGCTTTCTTT. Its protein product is CASKGQGNTEAFF.

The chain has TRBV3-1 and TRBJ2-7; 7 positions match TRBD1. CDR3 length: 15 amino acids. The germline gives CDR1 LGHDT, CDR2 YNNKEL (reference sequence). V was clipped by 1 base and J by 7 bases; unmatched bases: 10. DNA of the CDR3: TGTGCCAGCAGCCAAGTCGTCCTCTCCAGGGGGGAGCAGTACTTC. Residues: CASSQVVLSRGEQYF.

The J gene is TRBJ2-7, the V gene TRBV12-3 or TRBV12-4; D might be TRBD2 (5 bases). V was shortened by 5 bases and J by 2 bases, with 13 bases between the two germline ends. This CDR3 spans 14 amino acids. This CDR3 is CASSPSHGAYEQYF. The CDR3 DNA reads TGTGCCAGCAGTCCTAGCCATGGAGCCTACGAGCAGTACTTC.

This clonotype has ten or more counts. CDR3 sequence reads: CASSPTLNEQFF. The CDR3 bases are TGTGCCAGCAGTCCGACATTGAATGAGCAGTTCTTC. J is TRBJ2-1 and V is TRBV12-3 or TRBV12-4; D unresolved. V lost 5 bases and J 7 bases, leaving 9 bases between the germline ends. The CDR3 spans 12 residues.

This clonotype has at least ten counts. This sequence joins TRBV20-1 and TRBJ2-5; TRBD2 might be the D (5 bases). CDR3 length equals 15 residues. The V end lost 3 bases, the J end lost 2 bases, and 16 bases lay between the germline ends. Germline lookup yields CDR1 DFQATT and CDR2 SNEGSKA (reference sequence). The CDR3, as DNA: TGCAGTGCTAGGGAGCGTATAAGCGGACAAGAGACCCAGTACTTC. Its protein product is CSARERISGQETQYF.

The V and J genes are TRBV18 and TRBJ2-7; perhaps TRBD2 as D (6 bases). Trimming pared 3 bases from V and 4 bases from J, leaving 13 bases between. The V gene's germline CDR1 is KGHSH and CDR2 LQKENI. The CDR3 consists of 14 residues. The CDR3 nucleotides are TGTGCCAGCTCACCTAGCCAGGGAGGATACGAGCAGTACTTC. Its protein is CASSPSQGGYEQYF.

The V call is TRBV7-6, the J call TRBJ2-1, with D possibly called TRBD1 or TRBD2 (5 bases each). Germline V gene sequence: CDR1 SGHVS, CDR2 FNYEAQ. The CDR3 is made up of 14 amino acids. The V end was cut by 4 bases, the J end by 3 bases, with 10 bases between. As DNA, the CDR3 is TGTGCCAGCAGCTGGGACCGGTACTACAATGAGCAGTTCTTC. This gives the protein CASSWDRYYNEQFF.

The CDR3 reads CASSSGTLNTEAFF. The CDR3 DNA is TGTGCCAGCAGTTCCGGGACCTTGAACACTGAAGCTTTCTTT. The chain recombines TRBV6-1 with TRBJ1-1; perhaps TRBD1 as D (5 bases). The germline gives CDR1 MNHNS, CDR2 SASEGT. V was pared by 5 bases and J by 0 bases, with 10 bases between. The CDR3 is 14 amino acids.

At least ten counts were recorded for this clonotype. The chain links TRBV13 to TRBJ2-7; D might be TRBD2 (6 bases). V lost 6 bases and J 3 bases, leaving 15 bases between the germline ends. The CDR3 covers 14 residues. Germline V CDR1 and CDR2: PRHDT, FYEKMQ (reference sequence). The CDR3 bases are TGTGCCAGCAGGGCGAGAGGAGGGCACTACGAGCAGTACTTC. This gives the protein CASRARGGHYEQYF.

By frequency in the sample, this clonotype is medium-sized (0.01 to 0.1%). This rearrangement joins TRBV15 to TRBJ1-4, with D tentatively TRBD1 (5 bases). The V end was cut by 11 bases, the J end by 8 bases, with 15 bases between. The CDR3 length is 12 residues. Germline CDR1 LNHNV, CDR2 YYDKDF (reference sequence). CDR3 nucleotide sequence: TGTGCCTCCCAGGGCATGGACGAAAAACTGTTTTTT. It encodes CASQGMDEKLFF.

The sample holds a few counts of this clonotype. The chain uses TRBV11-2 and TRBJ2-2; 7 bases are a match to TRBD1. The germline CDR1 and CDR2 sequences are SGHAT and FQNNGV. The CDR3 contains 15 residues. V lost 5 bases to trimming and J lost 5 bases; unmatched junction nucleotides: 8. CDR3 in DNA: TGTGCCAGCAGCCTAAGGGACAGCTTGACCGGGGAGCTGTTTTTT. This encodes CASSLRDSLTGELFF.

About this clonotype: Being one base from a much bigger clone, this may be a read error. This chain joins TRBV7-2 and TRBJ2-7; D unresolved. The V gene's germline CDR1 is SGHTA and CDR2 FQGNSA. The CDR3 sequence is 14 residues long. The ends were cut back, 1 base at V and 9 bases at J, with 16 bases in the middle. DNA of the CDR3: TGTGCCAGCAGCTTAGTCGGCCTCCAAGAAGGGCAGTACTTC. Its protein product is CASSLVGLQEGQYF.

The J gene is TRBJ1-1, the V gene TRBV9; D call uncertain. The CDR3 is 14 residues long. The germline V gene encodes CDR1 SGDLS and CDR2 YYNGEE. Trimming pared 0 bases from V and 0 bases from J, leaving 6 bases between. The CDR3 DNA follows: TGTGCCAGCAGCGTAGGAACGGTGAACACTGAAGCTTTCTTT. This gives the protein CASSVGTVNTEAFF.

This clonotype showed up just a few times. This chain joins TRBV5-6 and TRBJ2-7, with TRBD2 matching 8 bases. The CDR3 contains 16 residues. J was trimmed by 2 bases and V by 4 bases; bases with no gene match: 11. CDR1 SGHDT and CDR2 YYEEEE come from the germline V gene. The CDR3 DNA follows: TGTGCCAGCAGCCGGAGCGGGGGTCAACTGACCTACGAGCAGTACTTC. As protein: CASSRSGGQLTYEQYF.

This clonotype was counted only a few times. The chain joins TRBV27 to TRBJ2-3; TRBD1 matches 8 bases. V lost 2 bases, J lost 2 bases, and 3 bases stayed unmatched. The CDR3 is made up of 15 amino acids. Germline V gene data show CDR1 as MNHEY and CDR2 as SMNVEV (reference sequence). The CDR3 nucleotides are TGTGCCAGCAGTTTACGGACAGGGATCACAGATACGCAGTATTTT. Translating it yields CASSLRTGITDTQYF.